This T cell receptor (beta chain) stems from a study of shared clonotypes between healthy human individuals. Whole-study findings and limits: The four-donor shared clonotypes exceeded non-shared clonotypes in generation probability, with non-shared ones scoring lower. Deeper or shallower sequencing was expected to change how clonotypes are shared among donors. Sampling was confined to blood; repertoires within tissues likely differ. Generally, naive subsets (rather than memory subsets) showed larger estimated richness.

This clone was counted many times. Its antigen is currently unknown. A single base is all that separates this from a far larger clone, so a read error is likely. The repertoire was sequenced with immunoSEQ multiplex PCR; TCRdb's copy has only in-frame clones and lacks some. This table holds tens of thousands of clones, over 55% found once. Germline V lookup: CDR1 MRHNA, CDR2 SNTAGT. Trimming took 0 bases from V and 4 from J; bases not matched to a gene: 2. The CDR3 is made up of 15 amino acids. The sample consisted of memory CD8+ T cells sorted from blood. Subset specified: CD45RO+ cells pooled with CCR7-negative TemRA cells. The TCR was taken from a man between 25 and 39 years old in good health. The rearrangement links TRBV6-4 to TRBJ2-3, with TRBD2 identical over 9 bases. The CDR3 bases are TGTGCCAGCAGTGACTCTAGCGGGAGCCCAGATACGCAGTATTTT. It codes for CASSDSSGSPDTQYF.